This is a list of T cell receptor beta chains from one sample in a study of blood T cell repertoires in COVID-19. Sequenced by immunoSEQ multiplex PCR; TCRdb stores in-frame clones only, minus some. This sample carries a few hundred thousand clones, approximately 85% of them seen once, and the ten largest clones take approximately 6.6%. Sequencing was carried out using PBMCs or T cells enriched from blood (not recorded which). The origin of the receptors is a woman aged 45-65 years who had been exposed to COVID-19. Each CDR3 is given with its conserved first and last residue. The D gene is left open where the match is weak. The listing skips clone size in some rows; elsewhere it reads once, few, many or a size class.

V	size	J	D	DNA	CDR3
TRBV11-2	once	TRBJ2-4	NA	TGTGCCAGCAGCTTAGTTATCGGGCAGGGGTGGAACATTCAGTACTTC	CASSLVIGQGWNIQYF
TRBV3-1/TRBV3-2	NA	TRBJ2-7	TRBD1	TGTGCCAGCAGCCAAGCCCCTCGACAGGGGGCAGGAGAGCAGTACTTC	CASSQAPRQGAGEQYF
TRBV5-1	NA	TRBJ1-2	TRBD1	TGCGCCAGCAGCAAAGCGGGACAGGCTAACTATGGCTACACCTTC	CASSKAGQANYGYTF
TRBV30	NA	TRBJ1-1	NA	TGTGCCTGGAGTGTGGGGGGGCTCTCTGAAGCTTTCTTT	CAWSVGGLSEAFF
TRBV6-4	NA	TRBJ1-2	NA	TGTGCCAGCAGGATCACATCGGGAGACTATGGCTACACCTTC	CASRITSGDYGYTF
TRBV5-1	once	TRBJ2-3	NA	TGCGCCAGTAACAGGGTGGTGTCAGATACGCAGTATTTT	CASNRVVSDTQYF
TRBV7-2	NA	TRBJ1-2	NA	TGTGCCAGCAGCCCCCGACTGTCGATAAACTATGGCTACACCTTC	CASSPRLSINYGYTF
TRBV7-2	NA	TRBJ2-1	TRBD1	TGTGCCAGCAGCTCCCTGGACAGGGAATTTCGGCAGTTCTTC	CASSSLDREFRQFF
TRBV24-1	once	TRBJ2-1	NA	TGTGCCACCAGTGACCATGGACACCCTAATGAGCAGTTCTTC	CATSDHGHPNEQFF
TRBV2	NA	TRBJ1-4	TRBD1	TGTGCCAGCAGAGGGGGACAGTTTAATGAAAAACTGTTTTTT	CASRGGQFNEKLFF
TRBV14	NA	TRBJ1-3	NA	TGTGCCAGCAGCCAAGTCCTAGCAGGAAACACCATATATTTT	CASSQVLAGNTIYF
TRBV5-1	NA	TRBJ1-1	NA	TGCGCCAGCAGCTTGGACAGATTCAACACTGAAGCTTTCTTT	CASSLDRFNTEAFF
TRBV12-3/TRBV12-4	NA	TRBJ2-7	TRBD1	TGTGCCAGCAGTGCCACAGGGGACGAGCAGTACTTC	CASSATGDEQYF
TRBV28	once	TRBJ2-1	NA	TGTGCCAGCAGACCTAGGGGTGTCTCCTACAATGAGCAGTTCTTC	CASRPRGVSYNEQFF
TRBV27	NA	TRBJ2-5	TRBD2	TGTGCCAGCAGTGCCGGACTAGCGGGGGCCGCAGAGACCCAGTACTTC	CASSAGLAGAAETQYF